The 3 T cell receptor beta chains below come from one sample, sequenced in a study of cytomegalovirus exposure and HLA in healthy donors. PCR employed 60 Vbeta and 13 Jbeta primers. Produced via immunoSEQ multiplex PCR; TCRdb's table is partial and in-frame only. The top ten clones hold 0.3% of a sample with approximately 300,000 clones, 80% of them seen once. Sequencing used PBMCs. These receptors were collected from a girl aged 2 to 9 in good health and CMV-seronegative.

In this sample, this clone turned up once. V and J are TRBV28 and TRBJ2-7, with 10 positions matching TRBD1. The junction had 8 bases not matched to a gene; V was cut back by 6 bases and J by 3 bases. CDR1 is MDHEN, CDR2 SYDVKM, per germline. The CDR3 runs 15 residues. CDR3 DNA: TGTGCCAGCAGCCCGGGACAGGGGTTCTACTACGAGCAGTACTTC. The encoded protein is CASSPGQGFYYEQYF.

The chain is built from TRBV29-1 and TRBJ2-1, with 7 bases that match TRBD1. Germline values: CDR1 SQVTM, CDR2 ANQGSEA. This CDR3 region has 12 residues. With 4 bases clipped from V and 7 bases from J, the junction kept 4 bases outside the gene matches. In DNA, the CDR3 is TGCAGCGTTGTGACAGGGATGAATGAGCAGTTCTTC. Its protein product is CSVVTGMNEQFF.

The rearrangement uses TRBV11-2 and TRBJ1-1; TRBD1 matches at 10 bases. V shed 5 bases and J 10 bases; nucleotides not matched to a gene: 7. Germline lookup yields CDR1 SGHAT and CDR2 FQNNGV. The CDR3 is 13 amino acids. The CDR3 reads CASSGRDRGRAFF. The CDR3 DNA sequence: TGTGCCAGCAGCGGGCGGGACAGGGGTAGAGCTTTCTTT.